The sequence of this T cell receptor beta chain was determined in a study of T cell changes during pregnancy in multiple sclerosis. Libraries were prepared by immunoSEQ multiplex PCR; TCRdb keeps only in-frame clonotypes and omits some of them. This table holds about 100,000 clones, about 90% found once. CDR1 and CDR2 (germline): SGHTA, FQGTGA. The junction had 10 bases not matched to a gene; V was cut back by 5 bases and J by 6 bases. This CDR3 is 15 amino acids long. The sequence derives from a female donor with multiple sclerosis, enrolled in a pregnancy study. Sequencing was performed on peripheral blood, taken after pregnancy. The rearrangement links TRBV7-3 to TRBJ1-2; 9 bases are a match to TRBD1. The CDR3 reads CASSKGQGRIDGYTF. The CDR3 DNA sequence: TGTGCCAGCAGCAAGGGACAGGGCAGAATTGATGGCTACACCTTC.